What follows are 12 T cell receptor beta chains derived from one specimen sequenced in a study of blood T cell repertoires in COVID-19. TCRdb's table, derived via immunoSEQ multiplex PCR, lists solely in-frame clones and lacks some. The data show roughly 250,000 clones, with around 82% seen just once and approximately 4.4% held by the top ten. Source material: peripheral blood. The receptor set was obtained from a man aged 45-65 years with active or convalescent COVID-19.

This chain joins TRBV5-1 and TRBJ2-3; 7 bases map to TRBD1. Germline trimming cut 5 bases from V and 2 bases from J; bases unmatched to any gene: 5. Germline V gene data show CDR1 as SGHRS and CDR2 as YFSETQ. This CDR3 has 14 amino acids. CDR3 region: CASSRDSNTDTQYF. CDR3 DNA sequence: TGCGCCAGCAGTAGGGACAGTAACACAGATACGCAGTATTTT. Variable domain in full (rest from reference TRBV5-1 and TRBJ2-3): KAGVTQTPRYLIKTRGQQVTLSCSPISGHRSVSWYQQTPGQGLQFLFEYFSETQRNKGNFPGRFSGRQFSNSRSEMNVSTLELGDSALYLCASSRDSNTDTQYFGPGTRLTVL.

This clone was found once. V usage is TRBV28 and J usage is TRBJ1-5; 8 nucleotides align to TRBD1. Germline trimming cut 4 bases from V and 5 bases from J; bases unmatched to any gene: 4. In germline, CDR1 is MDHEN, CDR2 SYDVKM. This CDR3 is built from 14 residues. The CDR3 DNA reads TGTGCCAGCAGTTCGGGACAGGAATATCAGCCCCAGCATTTT. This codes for CASSSGQEYQPQHF.

The CDR3 region is CASSYRTVGQPQHF. DNA for the CDR3: TGTGCCAGCAGTTATCGGACAGTTGGTCAGCCCCAGCATTTT. The chain is built from TRBV6-2 or TRBV6-3 and TRBJ1-5; weak D call: TRBD1 (6 bases). The germline gives CDR1 MNHEY, CDR2 SVGEGT. V dropped 3 bases and J dropped 6 bases, with 12 bases sitting between them. This CDR3 is built from 14 residues.

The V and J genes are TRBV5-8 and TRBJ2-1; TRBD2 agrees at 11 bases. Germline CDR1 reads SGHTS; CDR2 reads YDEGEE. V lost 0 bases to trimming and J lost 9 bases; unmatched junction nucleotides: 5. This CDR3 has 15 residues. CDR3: CASSLERTSGREQFF. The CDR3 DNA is TGTGCCAGCAGCTTGGAAAGGACTAGCGGGCGTGAGCAGTTCTTC.

For the CDR3, the DNA is TGTGCCAGCAGGTATCACCAGGCCAAGCAGTACTTC. Its translation: CASRYHQAKQYF. The chain joins TRBV12-3 or TRBV12-4 to TRBJ2-7; D gene ambiguous. V shed 6 bases and J shed 8 bases, with 14 bases lying between them. The length of the CDR3 is 12 residues.

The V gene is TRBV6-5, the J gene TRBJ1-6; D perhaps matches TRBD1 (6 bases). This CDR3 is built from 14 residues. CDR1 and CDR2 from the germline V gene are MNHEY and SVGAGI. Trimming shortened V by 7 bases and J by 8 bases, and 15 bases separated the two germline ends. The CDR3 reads CASTEGGAYSPLHF. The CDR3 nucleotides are TGTGCCAGCACCGAGGGGGGGGCATATTCACCCCTCCACTTT.

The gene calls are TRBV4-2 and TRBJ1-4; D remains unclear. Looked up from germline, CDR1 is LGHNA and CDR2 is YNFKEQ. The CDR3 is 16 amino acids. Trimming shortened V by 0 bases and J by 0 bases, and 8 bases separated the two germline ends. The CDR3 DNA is TGTGCCAGCAGCCAAGACGGCGGTGCAACTAATGAAAAACTGTTTTTT. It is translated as CASSQDGGATNEKLFF.

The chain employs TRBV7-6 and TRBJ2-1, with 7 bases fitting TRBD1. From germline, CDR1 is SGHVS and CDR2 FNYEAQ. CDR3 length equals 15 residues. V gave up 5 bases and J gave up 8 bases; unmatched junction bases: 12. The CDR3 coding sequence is TGTGCCAGCAGCCTTGAACAGGGGTTATTCTATGAGCAGTTCTTC. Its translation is CASSLEQGLFYEQFF.

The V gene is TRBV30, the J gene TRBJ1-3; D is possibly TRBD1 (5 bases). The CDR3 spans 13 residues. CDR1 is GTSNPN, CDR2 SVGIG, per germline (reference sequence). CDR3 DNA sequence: TGTGCTTCGGGACGAGGCTCTGGAAACACCATATATTTT. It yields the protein CASGRGSGNTIYF.

CDR3 coding DNA: TGTGCCACCAGAAAGGGGACAGGGGGTCTGAACACTGAAGCTTTCTTT. Encoded protein: CATRKGTGGLNTEAFF. V gene TRBV24-1 combines with J gene TRBJ1-1, with 11 bases matching TRBD1. The CDR3 is 16 residues long. Trimming cost V 7 bases and J 0 bases; bases outside gene matches: 6. Germline-derived CDR1 and CDR2 are KGHDR and SFDVKD.

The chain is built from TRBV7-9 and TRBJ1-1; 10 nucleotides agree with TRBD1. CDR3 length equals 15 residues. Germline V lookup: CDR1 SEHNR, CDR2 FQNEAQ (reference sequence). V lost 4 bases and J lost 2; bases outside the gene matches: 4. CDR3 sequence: CASSSRTGGNTEAFF. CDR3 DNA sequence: TGTGCCAGCAGCTCTCGGACAGGGGGAAACACTGAAGCTTTCTTT.

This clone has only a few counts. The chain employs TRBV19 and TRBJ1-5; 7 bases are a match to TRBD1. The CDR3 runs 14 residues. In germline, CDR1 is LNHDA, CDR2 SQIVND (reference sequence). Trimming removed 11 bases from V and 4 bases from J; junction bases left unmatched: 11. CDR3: CAGSRGQLNQPQHF. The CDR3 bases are TGTGCCGGCAGCAGGGGACAGCTTAATCAGCCCCAGCATTTT.